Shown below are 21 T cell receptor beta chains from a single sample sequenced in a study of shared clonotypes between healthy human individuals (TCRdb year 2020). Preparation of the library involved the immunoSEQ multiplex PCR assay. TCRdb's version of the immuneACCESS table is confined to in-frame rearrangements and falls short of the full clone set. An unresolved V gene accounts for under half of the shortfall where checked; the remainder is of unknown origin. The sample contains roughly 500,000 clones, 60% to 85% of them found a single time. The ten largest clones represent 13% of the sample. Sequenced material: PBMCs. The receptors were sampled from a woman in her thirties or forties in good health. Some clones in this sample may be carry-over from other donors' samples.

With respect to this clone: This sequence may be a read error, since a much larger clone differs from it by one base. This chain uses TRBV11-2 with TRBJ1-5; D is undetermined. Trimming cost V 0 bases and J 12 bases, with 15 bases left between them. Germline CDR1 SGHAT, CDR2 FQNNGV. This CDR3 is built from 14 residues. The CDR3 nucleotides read TGTGCCAGCAGCTTAGATCCCAACTGGCCGCTCCAGCATTTT. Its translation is CASSLDPNWPLQHF.

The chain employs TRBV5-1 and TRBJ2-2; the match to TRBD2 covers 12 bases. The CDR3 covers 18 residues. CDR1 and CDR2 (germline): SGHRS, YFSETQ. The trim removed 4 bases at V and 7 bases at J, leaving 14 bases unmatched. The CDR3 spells CASSPTLTSGRSIGELFF. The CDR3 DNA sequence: TGCGCCAGCAGCCCCACCTTGACTAGCGGGAGATCGATCGGGGAGCTGTTTTTT.

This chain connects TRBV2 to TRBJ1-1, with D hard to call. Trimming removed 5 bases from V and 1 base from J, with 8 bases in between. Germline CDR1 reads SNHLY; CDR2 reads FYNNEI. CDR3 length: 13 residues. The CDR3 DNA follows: TGTGCCAGCAGTCTACAGTCGAACACTGAAGCTTTCTTT. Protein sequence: CASSLQSNTEAFF. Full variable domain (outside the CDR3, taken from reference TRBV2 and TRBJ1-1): EPEVTQTPSHQVTQMGQEVILRCVPISNHLYFYWYRQILGQKVEFLVSFYNNEISEKSEIFDDQFSVERPDGSNFTLKIRSTKLEDSAMYFCASSLQSNTEAFFGQGTRLTVV.

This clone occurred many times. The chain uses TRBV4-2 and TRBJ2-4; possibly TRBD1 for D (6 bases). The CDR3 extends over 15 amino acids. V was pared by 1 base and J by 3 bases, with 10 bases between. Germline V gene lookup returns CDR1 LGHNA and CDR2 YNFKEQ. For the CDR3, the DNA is TGTGCCAGCAGCCAAGCGTACAGGGACAAAAACATTCAGTACTTC. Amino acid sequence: CASSQAYRDKNIQYF.

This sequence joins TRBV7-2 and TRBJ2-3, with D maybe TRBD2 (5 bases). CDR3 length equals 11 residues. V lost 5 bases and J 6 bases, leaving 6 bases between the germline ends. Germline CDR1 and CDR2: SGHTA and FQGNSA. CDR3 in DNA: TGTGCCAGCAGCACGGGGGATACGCAGTATTTT. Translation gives CASSTGDTQYF.

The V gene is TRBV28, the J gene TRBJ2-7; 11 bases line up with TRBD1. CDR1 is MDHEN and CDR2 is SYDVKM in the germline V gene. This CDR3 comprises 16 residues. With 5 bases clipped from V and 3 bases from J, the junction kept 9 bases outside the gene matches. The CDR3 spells CASSAVGTGGLYEQYF. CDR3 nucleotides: TGTGCCAGCAGTGCGGTCGGGACAGGGGGACTCTACGAGCAGTACTTC.

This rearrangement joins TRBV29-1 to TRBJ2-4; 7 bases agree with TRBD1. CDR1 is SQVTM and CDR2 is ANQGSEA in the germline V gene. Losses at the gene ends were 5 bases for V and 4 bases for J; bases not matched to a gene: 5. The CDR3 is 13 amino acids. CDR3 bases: TGCAGCGTTTCGGTGGGACAGAAAAACATTCAGTACTTC. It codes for CSVSVGQKNIQYF.

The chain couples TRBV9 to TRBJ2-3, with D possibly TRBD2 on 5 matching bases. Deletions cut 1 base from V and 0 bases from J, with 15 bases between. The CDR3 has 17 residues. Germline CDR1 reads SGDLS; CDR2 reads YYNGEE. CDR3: CASSVPQGGLSTDTQYF. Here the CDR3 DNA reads TGTGCCAGCAGCGTACCCCAAGGAGGACTTAGCACAGATACGCAGTATTTT.

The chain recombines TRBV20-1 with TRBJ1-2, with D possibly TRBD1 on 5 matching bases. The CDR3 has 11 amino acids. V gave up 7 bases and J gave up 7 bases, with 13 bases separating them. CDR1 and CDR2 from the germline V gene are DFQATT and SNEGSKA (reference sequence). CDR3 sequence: CSESRGGGYTF. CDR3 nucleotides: TGCAGTGAGTCAAGGGGCGGTGGCTACACCTTC.

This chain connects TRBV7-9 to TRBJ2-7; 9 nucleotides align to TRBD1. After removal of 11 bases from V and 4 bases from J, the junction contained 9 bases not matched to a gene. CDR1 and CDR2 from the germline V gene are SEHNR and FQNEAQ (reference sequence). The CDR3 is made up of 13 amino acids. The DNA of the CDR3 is TGTGCCGCGGGGACAGGGACGTATTACGAGCAGTACTTC. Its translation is CAAGTGTYYEQYF.

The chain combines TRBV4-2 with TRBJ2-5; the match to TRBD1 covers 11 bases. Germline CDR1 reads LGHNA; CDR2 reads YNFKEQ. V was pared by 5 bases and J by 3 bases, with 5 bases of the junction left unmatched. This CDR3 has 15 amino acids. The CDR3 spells CASSGRDRGKETQYF. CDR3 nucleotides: TGTGCCAGCAGCGGACGGGACAGGGGGAAAGAGACCCAGTACTTC.

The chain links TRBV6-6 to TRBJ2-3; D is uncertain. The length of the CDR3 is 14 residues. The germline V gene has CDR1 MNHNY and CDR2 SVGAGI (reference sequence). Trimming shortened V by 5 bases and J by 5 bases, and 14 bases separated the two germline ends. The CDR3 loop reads CASSPTDVRDTQYF. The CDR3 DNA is TGTGCCAGCAGTCCGACGGACGTTAGAGATACGCAGTATTTT.

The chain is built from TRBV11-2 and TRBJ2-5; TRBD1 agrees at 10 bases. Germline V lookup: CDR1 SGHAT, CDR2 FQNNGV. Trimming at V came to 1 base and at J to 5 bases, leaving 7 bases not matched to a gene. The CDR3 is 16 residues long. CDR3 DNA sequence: TGTGCCAGCAGCTTAGGGGGACAGGGGTCATGGGAGACCCAGTACTTC. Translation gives CASSLGGQGSWETQYF. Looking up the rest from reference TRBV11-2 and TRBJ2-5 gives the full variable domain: EAGVAQSPRYKIIEKRQSVAFWCNPISGHATLYWYQQILGQGPKLLIQFQNNGVVDDSQLPKDRFSAERLKGVDSTLKIQPAKLEDSAVYLCASSLGGQGSWETQYFGPGTRLLVL.

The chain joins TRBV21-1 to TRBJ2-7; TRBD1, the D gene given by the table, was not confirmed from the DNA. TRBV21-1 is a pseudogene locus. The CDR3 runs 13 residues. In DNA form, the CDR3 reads TGTGCCAGCCCGAACAGGGAATCCTACGAGCAGTACTTC. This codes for CASPNRESYEQYF.

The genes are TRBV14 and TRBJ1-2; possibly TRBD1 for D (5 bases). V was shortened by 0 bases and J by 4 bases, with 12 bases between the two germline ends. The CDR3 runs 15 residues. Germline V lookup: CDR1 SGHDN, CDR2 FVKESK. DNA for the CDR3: TGTGCCAGCAGCCAAGAAGCAGGGTATGTCTATGGCTACACCTTC. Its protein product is CASSQEAGYVYGYTF.

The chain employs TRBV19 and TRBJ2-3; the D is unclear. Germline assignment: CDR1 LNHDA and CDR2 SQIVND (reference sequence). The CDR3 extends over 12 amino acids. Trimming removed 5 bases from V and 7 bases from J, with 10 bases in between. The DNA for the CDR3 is TGTGCCAGTAGTCCCAGCAGGAATACGCAGTATTTT. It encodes CASSPSRNTQYF.

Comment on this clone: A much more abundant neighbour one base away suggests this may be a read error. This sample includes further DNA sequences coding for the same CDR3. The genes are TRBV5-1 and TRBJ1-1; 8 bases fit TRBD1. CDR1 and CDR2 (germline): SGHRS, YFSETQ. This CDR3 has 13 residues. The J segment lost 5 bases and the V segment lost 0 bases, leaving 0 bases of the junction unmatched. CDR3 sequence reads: CASSLGTGTEAFF. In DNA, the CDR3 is TGCGCCAGCAGCTTGGGGACAGGGACTGAAGCTTTCTTT.

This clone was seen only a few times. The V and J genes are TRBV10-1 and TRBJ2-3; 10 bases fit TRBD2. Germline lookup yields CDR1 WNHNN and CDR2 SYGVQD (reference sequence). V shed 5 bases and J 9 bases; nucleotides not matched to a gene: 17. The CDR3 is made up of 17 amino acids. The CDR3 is CASSRDPRSGRKETQYF. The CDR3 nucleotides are TGCGCCAGCAGTCGCGACCCACGTAGCGGGAGGAAGGAAACGCAGTATTTT.

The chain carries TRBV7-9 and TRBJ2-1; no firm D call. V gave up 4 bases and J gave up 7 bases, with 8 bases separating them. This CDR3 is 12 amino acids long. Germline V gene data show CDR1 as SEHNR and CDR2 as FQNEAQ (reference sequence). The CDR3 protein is CASSYRRNEQFF. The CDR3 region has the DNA TGTGCCAGCAGCTACCGCCGAAATGAGCAGTTCTTC.

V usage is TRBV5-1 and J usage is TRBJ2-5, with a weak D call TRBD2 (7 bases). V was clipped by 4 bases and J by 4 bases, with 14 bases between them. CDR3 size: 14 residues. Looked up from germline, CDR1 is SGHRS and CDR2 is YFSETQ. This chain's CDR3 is CASSPRGGVETQYF. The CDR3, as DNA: TGCGCCAGCAGCCCCCGAGGGGGGGTAGAGACCCAGTACTTC.

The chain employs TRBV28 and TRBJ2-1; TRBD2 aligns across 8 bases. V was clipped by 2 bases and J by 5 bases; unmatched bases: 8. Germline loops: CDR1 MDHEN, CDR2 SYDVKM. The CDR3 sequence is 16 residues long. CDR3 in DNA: TGTGCCAGCAGTTTAGCGGGAGGAAGGTCCGACAATGAGCAGTTCTTC. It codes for CASSLAGGRSDNEQFF. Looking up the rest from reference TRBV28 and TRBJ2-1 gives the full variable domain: DVKVTQSSRYLVKRTGEKVFLECVQDMDHENMFWYRQDPGLGLRLIYFSYDVKMKEKGDIPEGYSVSREKKERFSLILESASTNQTSMYLCASSLAGGRSDNEQFFGPGTRLTVL.